The TCR beta chain described here comes from a study of blood T cell repertoires in COVID-19. This CDR3 is built from 12 residues. Per germline, CDR1 SGHTA and CDR2 FQGNSA. Trimming pared 3 bases from V and 3 bases from J, leaving 6 bases between. The method was immunoSEQ multiplex PCR; TCRdb's version includes in-frame clones alone and lacks a portion of them. The data contain some 31,000 clones, 90% of them singletons. This clone was seen just once. The sequence came from a man aged 55 to 70 with active COVID-19. Sequencing was done on a sample of peripheral blood. The chain couples TRBV7-2 to TRBJ2-7; D may be TRBD1 (5 bases). The chain's CDR3 is CASSFDSYEQYF. Written as DNA, the CDR3 is TGTGCCAGCAGCTTCGACAGCTACGAGCAGTACTTC.